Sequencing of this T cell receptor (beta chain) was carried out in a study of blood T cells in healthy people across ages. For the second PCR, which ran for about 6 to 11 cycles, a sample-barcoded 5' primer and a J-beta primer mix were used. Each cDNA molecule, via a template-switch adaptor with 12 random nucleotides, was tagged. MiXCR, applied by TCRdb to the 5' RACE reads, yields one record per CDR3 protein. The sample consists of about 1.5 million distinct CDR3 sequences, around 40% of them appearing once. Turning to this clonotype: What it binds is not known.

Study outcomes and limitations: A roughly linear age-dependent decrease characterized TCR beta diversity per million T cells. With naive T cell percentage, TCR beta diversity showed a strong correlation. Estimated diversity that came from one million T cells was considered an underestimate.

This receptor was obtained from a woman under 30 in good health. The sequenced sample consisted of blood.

Here the CDR3 reads CASSSPTLLRDGYTF. CDR3 nucleotides: TGTGCCAGCAGCTCCCCCACCCTTCTTAGGGATGGCTACACCTTC. This sequence joins TRBV11-2 and TRBJ1-2; D call uncertain. CDR1 and CDR2 (germline): SGHAT, FQNNGV. V was pared by 4 bases and J by 6 bases, with 18 bases between. The CDR3 runs to 15 residues.